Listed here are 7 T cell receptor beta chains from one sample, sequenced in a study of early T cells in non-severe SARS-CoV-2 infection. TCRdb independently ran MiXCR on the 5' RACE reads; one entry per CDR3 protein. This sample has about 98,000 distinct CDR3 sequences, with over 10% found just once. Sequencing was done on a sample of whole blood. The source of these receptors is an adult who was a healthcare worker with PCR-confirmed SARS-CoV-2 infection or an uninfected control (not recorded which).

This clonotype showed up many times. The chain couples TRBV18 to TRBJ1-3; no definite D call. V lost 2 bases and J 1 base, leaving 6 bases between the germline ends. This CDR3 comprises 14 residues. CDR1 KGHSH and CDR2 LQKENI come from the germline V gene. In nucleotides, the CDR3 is TGTGCCAGCTCACCAAATAATTCTGGAAACACCATATATTTT. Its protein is CASSPNNSGNTIYF. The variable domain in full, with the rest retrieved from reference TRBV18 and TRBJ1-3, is NAGVMQNPRHLVRRRGQEARLRCSPMKGHSHVYWYRQLPEEGLKFMVYLQKENIIDESGMPKERFSAEFPKEGPSILRIQQVVRGDSAAYFCASSPNNSGNTIYFGEGSWLTVV.

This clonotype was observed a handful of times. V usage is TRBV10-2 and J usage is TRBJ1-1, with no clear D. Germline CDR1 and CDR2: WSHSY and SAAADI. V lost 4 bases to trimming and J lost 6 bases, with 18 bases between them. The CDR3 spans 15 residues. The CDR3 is CASSVSVGVYPEAFF. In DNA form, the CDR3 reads TGCGCCAGCAGTGTGTCCGTTGGGGTGTATCCTGAAGCTTTCTTT.

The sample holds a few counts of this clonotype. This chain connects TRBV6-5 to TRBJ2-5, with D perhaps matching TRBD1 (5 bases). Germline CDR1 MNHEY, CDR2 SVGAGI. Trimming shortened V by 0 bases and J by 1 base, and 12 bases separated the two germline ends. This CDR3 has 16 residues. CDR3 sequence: CASSYSNLRVQETQYF. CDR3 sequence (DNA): TGTGCCAGCAGTTACTCGAATCTCAGGGTCCAAGAGACCCAGTACTTC.

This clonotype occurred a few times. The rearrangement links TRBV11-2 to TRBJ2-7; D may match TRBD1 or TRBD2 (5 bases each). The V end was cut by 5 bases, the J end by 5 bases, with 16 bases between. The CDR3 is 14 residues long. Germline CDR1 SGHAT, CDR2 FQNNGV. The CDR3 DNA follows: TGTGCCAGCAGCACGCCGGGACCCTTAAACGAGCAGTACTTC. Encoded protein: CASSTPGPLNEQYF.

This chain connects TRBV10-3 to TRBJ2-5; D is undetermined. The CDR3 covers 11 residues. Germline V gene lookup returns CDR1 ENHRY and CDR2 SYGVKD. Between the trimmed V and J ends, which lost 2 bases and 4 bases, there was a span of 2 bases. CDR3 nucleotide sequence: TGTGCCATCAGTGAGAGAGAGACCCAGTACTTC. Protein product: CAISERETQYF.

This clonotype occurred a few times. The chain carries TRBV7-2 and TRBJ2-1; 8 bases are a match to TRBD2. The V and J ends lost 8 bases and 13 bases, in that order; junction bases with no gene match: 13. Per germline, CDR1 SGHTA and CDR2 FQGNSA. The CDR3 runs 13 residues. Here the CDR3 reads CASRPAAGGIQFF. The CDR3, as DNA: TGTGCCAGCCGCCCAGCGGCGGGAGGCATCCAGTTCTTC.

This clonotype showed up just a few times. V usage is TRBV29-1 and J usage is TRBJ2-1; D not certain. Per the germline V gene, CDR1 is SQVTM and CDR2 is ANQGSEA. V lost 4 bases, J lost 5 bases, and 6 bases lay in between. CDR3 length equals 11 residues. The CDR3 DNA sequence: TGCAGCGTTGTCAGAAACAATGAGCAGTTCTTC. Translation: CSVVRNNEQFF.